This T cell receptor (beta chain) was profiled in a study of blood T cell repertoires in COVID-19. Overall study context: Acute and convalescent COVID-19 samples came from the United States, Italy and Spain.

In the original processing: Reference gene primer amplification yielded estimated nucleated cell counts. Produced via immunoSEQ multiplex PCR; TCRdb's table is partial and in-frame only. The DNA gave D and trimming, while V, J and clone size come from that table. Among fewer than 300,000 clones listed, 81% were seen once. The CDR3 runs to 13 residues. V gave up 4 bases and J gave up 2 bases, with 8 bases separating them. Germline CDR1 is MNHEY and CDR2 is SMNVEV (reference sequence). This chain uses TRBV27 with TRBJ1-2; weak D call: TRBD1 (6 bases). The clonotype originates from an older woman with active or convalescent COVID-19. The sample comprised peripheral blood. For the CDR3, the DNA is TGTGCCAGCAGTTCACAGGGAAACTATGGCTACACCTTC. This gives the protein CASSSQGNYGYTF.